This TCR beta chain was observed in a study of cytomegalovirus exposure and HLA in healthy donors. Primers for the PCR totalled 60 Vbeta and 13 Jbeta. The table came from immunoSEQ multiplex PCR; TCRdb's copy has only in-frame clones and leaves some out. The sample has around 120,000 clones; about 80% are singletons. CDR1 and CDR2 from the germline V gene are SGHTA and FQGNSA. This CDR3 comprises 13 residues. V trimming: 4 bases; J trimming: 3 bases; junction bases outside the gene matches: 3. The study, taken as a whole, reports: The listing of 150 to 200 TCR beta chains classed them as cytomegalovirus-associated. Analysis was carried out at a later point, and it linked a missense DCLRE1C variant to TCR beta V- and J-gene trimming.

A word on this clone: Its antigen is as yet unknown.

The clonotype originates from a woman between 50 and 59 years old in good health and CMV-seropositive. The rearrangement links TRBV7-2 to TRBJ2-7; 7 positions agree with TRBD1. The sample comprised PBMCs. Here the CDR3 DNA reads TGTGCCAGCAGCTCCGGGACAGACTACGAGCAGTACTTC. The encoded protein is CASSSGTDYEQYF.